These 3 T cell receptor beta chains originate from one sample sequenced in a study of cytomegalovirus exposure and HLA in healthy donors. The PCR ran on 60 Vbeta and 13 Jbeta primers. Repertoires were generated with immunoSEQ multiplex PCR, while TCRdb's copy carries only in-frame clones and drops some. The sample holds some 110,000 clones; approximately 79% are singletons and the top ten take 3% to 4%. Sequenced input: PBMCs. Source of these receptors: a man in his 60s in good health and CMV-seronegative.

The chain has TRBV6-4 and TRBJ2-4, with D possibly TRBD1 on 6 matching bases. The CDR3 contains 14 residues. Germline assignment: CDR1 MRHNA and CDR2 SNTAGT. V lost 4 bases, J lost 1 base, and 8 bases lay in between. The CDR3 reads CASSGDRAKNIQYF. CDR3 bases: TGTGCCAGCAGTGGCGACAGGGCCAAAAACATTCAGTACTTC.

The rearrangement joins TRBV29-1 to TRBJ1-1, with D possibly being TRBD1 (6 bases). The CDR3 runs 14 residues. CDR1 is SQVTM and CDR2 is ANQGSEA in the germline V gene. V shed 2 bases and J shed 0 bases, with 10 bases lying between them. The CDR3 sequence: CSVEMGAVNTEAFF. CDR3 nucleotide sequence: TGCAGCGTTGAAATGGGGGCGGTGAACACTGAAGCTTTCTTT.

This chain uses TRBV5-1 with TRBJ2-3, with 9 bases identical to TRBD2. CDR1 and CDR2 (germline): SGHRS, YFSETQ. The CDR3 sequence is 14 residues long. The junction had 7 bases not matched to a gene; V was cut back by 7 bases and J by 4 bases. The CDR3 nucleotides are TGCGCCAGCCACGGCGGGGGGGCCTCAGATACGCAGTATTTT. Translated: CASHGGGASDTQYF.